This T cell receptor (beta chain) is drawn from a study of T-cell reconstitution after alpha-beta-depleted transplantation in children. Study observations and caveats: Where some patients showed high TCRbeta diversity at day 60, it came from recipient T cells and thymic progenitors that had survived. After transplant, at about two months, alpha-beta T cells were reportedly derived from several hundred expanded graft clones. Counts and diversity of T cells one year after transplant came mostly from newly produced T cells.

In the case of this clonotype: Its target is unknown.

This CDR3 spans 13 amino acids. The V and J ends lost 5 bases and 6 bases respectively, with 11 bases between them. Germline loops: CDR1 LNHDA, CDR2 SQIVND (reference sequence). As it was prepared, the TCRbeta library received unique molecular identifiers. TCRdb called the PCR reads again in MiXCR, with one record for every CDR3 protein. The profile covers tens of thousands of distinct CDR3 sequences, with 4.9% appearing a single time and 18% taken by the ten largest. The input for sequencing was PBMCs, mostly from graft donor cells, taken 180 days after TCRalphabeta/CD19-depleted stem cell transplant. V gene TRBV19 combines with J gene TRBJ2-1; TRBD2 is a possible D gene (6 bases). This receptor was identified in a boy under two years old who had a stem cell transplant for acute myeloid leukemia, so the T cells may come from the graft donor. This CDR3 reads CASSQGGVNEQFF. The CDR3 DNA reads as TGTGCCAGTAGTCAGGGCGGGGTCAATGAGCAGTTCTTC.